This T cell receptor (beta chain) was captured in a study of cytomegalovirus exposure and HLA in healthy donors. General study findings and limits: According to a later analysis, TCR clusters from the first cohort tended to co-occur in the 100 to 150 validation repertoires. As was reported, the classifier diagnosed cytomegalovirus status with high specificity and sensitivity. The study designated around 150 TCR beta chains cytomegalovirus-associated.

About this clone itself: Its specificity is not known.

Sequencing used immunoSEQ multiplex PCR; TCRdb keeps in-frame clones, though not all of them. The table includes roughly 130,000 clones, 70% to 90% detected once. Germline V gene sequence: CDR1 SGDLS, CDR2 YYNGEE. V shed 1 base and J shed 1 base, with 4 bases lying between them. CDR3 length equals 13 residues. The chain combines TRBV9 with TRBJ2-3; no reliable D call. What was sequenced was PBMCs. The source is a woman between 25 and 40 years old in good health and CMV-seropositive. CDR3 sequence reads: CASSVTGTDTQYF. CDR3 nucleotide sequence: TGTGCCAGCAGCGTAACAGGCACAGATACGCAGTATTTT.